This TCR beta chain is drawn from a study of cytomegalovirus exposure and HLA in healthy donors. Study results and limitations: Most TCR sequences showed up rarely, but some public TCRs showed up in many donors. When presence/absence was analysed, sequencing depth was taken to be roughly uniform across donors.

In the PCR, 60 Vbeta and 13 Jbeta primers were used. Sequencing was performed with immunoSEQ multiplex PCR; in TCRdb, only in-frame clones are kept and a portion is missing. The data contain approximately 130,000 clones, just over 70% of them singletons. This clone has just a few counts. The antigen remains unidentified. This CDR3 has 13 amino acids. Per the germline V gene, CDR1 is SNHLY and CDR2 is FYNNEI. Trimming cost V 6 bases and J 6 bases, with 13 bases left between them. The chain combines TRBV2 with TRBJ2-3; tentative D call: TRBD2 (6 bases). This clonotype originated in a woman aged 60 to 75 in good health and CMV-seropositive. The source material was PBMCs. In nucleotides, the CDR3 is TGTGCCAGCAGCGAGGGGACTCGCGATACGCAGTATTTT. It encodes CASSEGTRDTQYF.